These 31 T cell receptor beta chains were sequenced from one sample in a study of PD-L1 blockade in urothelial cancer. The sample's time point: pretreatment peripheral blood. TCRdb's copy holds only in-frame clones and misses some; the assay was immunoSEQ multiplex PCR. The profile shows more than 45,000 clones, 82% of them singletons. The sample in question was PBMCs, obtained around atezolizumab (anti-PD-L1) treatment. Receptors were obtained from a man between 50 and 59 years old with urothelial cancer.

The chain is built from TRBV2 and TRBJ1-5; D not resolved. V lost 1 base to trimming and J lost 0 bases, with 4 bases between them. The CDR3 contains 14 residues. Germline V lookup: CDR1 SNHLY, CDR2 FYNNEI. The CDR3 here is CASSEGYSNQPQHF. DNA for the CDR3: TGTGCCAGCAGTGAAGGTTATAGCAATCAGCCCCAGCATTTT.

The chain carries TRBV5-1 and TRBJ1-2; TRBD1 agrees at 9 bases. V shed 0 bases, J shed 7 bases, and the junction held 1 base outside the gene matches. CDR3 length: 13 amino acids. Germline V gene sequence: CDR1 SGHRS, CDR2 YFSETQ. The CDR3 nucleotides read TGCGCCAGCAGCTTGGCGGACAGGGGTGGCTACACCTTC. Translating it yields CASSLADRGGYTF.

In its sample, this clone was seen once. This chain links TRBV2 with TRBJ1-4; tentatively, D is TRBD1 (5 bases). V lost 4 bases, J lost 8 bases, and 8 bases lay in between. Looked up from germline, CDR1 is SNHLY and CDR2 is FYNNEI. The CDR3 consists of 12 residues. The CDR3 loop reads CASSGGEEKLFF. The CDR3 DNA reads TGTGCCAGCAGTGGGGGGGAAGAAAAACTGTTTTTT.

This rearrangement joins TRBV19 to TRBJ1-2, with 7 bases lining up with TRBD1. The ends lost 8 bases at V and 2 bases at J; junction bases unmatched: 14. The length of the CDR3 is 16 residues. Germline CDR1 is LNHDA and CDR2 is SQIVND (reference sequence). The CDR3 nucleotides are TGTGCCAGTGGACCGGGACAGCTTACCTTAAACTATGGCTACACCTTC. Amino acids: CASGPGQLTLNYGYTF.

The rearrangement uses TRBV18 and TRBJ2-3; D is possibly TRBD2 (7 bases). There are 15 residues in the CDR3. Germline loops: CDR1 KGHSH, CDR2 LQKENI. Trimming removed 3 bases from V and 4 bases from J, with 14 bases in between. The CDR3 DNA follows: TGTGCCAGCTCACCGGGGGGGCCGGGGGCAGATACGCAGTATTTT. Translation gives CASSPGGPGADTQYF.

This chain uses TRBV9 with TRBJ1-1; D call uncertain. CDR3 length equals 16 residues. Looked up from germline, CDR1 is SGDLS and CDR2 is YYNGEE. The ends were cut back, 4 bases at V and 2 bases at J, with 18 bases in the middle. CDR3 in DNA: TGTGCCAGCAGCCCTTCGTTCGTAGAGGCTAACACTGAAGCTTTCTTT. Translating gives CASSPSFVEANTEAFF.

J is TRBJ2-7 and V is TRBV5-1; 7 bases line up with TRBD2. The J segment lost 0 bases and the V segment lost 3 bases, leaving 6 bases of the junction unmatched. Per germline, CDR1 SGHRS and CDR2 YFSETQ. This CDR3 has 15 amino acids. CDR3 loop: CASSSPSGSSYEQYF. CDR3 nucleotides: TGCGCCAGCAGCTCACCTAGCGGCAGCTCCTACGAGCAGTACTTC.

V gene TRBV6-5 combines with J gene TRBJ1-1, with D hard to call. CDR1 MNHEY and CDR2 SVGAGI come from the germline V gene. Trimming cost V 6 bases and J 5 bases, with 16 bases left between them. This CDR3 has 14 amino acids. As DNA, the CDR3 is TGTGCCAGCAGCAATAAACCTGGGAGGACTGAAGCTTTCTTT. This codes for CASSNKPGRTEAFF.

The chain joins TRBV6-6 to TRBJ2-5; 8 bases fit TRBD2. Looked up from germline, CDR1 is MNHNY and CDR2 is SVGAGI (reference sequence). After removal of 6 bases from V and 4 bases from J, the junction contained 7 bases not matched to a gene. The CDR3 sequence is 14 residues long. The CDR3 protein is CASRTGTRGETQYF. DNA of the CDR3: TGTGCCAGCAGGACGGGGACTAGGGGAGAGACCCAGTACTTC.

The V and J genes are TRBV10-3 and TRBJ1-6, with 11 bases aligning to TRBD1. After removal of 3 bases from V and 9 bases from J, the junction contained 4 bases not matched to a gene. This CDR3 is 15 amino acids long. Germline V gene lookup returns CDR1 ENHRY and CDR2 SYGVKD. In DNA, the CDR3 is TGTGCCATCAGTGAAGGGACAGGGGGGAGTTCACCCCTCCACTTT. Protein sequence: CAISEGTGGSSPLHF.

The V gene is TRBV9, the J gene TRBJ2-1; 10 bases map to TRBD1. Germline-derived CDR1 and CDR2 are SGDLS and YYNGEE. Trimming took 1 base from V and 8 from J; bases not matched to a gene: 6. The CDR3 runs to 15 residues. The CDR3 nucleotides read TGTGCCAGCAGCGTACAGGACAGGGGGACTCATGAGCAGTTCTTC. It translates to CASSVQDRGTHEQFF.

The chain employs TRBV6-1 and TRBJ2-7, with D perhaps matching TRBD2 (6 bases). The germline V gene has CDR1 MNHNS and CDR2 SASEGT. V dropped 3 bases and J dropped 7 bases, with 7 bases sitting between them. This CDR3 is built from 11 residues. The CDR3 nucleotides are TGTGCCAGCAGTGAGGGGAGGGAGCAGTACGTC. The encoded protein is CASSEGREQYV.

V and J are TRBV6-1 and TRBJ2-7; possibly TRBD1 for D (8 bases). Germline V lookup: CDR1 MNHNS, CDR2 SASEGT. V lost 1 base to trimming and J lost 7 bases, with 32 bases between them. The length of the CDR3 is 20 residues. CDR3 sequence reads: CASSEEDRETPRGASTEQYV. CDR3 sequence (DNA): TGTGCCAGCAGTGAAGAGGACAGGGAAACGCCACGGGGGGCCTCTACGGAGCAGTACGTC.

This clone was observed a handful of times. The chain carries TRBV13 and TRBJ1-2; TRBD1 matches 7 bases. The CDR3 covers 16 residues. Germline V lookup: CDR1 PRHDT, CDR2 FYEKMQ (reference sequence). V trimming: 5 bases; J trimming: 4 bases; junction bases outside the gene matches: 13. The CDR3 sequence is CASSRGWAGGSYGYTF. CDR3 nucleotide sequence: TGTGCCAGCAGCCGCGGTTGGGCAGGGGGGAGCTATGGCTACACCTTC.

V is TRBV5-1 and J is TRBJ1-4; maybe TRBD1 (6 bases). V was shortened by 2 bases and J by 2 bases, with 7 bases between the two germline ends. CDR3 length equals 14 residues. Germline-derived CDR1 and CDR2 are SGHRS and YFSETQ. Here the CDR3 DNA reads TGCGCCAGCAGCTTACAGGGCACTAATGAAAAACTGTTTTTT. Translation gives CASSLQGTNEKLFF.

V gene TRBV7-9 combines with J gene TRBJ1-5; 8 positions match TRBD1. The CDR3 runs to 18 residues. After removal of 2 bases from V and 6 bases from J, the junction contained 15 bases not matched to a gene. Germline CDR1 and CDR2: SEHNR and FQNEAQ (reference sequence). CDR3 bases: TGTGCCAGCAGCTTATCTCAGGGGGCCCGGAGTGTAGGTCAGCCCCAGCATTTT. Translation gives CASSLSQGARSVGQPQHF.

The chain recombines TRBV19 with TRBJ2-7, with TRBD2 matching 11 bases. V gave up 7 bases and J gave up 4 bases; unmatched junction bases: 6. Germline CDR1 is LNHDA and CDR2 is SQIVND (reference sequence). CDR3 size: 14 residues. CDR3 amino acids: CASTRTSGPYEQYF. The CDR3 DNA is TGTGCCAGTACTCGGACTAGCGGGCCTTACGAGCAGTACTTC.

This clone was picked up a small number of times. The genes are TRBV7-9 and TRBJ1-2, with 7 bases lining up with TRBD1. Per the germline V gene, CDR1 is SEHNR and CDR2 is FQNEAQ (reference sequence). The length of the CDR3 is 15 residues. V gave up 7 bases and J gave up 3 bases; unmatched junction bases: 11. The CDR3 nucleotides read TGTGCCAGCACGACAGGGACCCTACTAGACTATGGCTACACCTTC. This sequence encodes CASTTGTLLDYGYTF.

The chain combines TRBV6-5 with TRBJ1-6, with D tentatively TRBD1 (5 bases). The CDR3 sequence is 16 residues long. Germline V gives CDR1 MNHEY, CDR2 SVGAGI. V was shortened by 4 bases and J by 0 bases, with 10 bases between the two germline ends. The CDR3 spells CASSLGAVSYNSPLHF. The CDR3 coding sequence is TGTGCCAGCAGTTTAGGGGCGGTCTCCTATAATTCACCCCTCCACTTT.

The rearrangement joins TRBV7-2 to TRBJ1-4; D gene unclear. Looked up from germline, CDR1 is SGHTA and CDR2 is FQGNSA. This CDR3 comprises 15 residues. V lost 3 bases, J lost 10 bases, and 18 bases lay in between. This CDR3 reads CASSFTDPTGGKLFF. As DNA, the CDR3 is TGTGCCAGCAGCTTTACGGATCCCACCGGAGGAAAACTGTTTTTT. Based on the CDR3 plus reference TRBV7-2 and TRBJ1-4, the full variable domain is GAGVSQSPSNKVTEKGKDVELRCDPISGHTALYWYRQSLGQGLEFLIYFQGNSAPDKSGLPSDRFSAERTGGSVSTLTIQRTQQEDSAVYLCASSFTDPTGGKLFFGSGTQLSVL.

The chain employs TRBV5-1 and TRBJ2-3; D possibly corresponds to TRBD2 (6 bases). CDR1 and CDR2 (germline): SGHRS, YFSETQ. The CDR3 is made up of 14 amino acids. V was clipped by 0 bases and J by 5 bases, with 10 bases between them. As DNA, the CDR3 is TGCGCCAGCAGCTTGGGTCCGGGGGAAGATACGCAGTATTTT. Translating gives CASSLGPGEDTQYF.

The chain employs TRBV5-1 and TRBJ2-5; 14 nucleotides agree with TRBD2. Germline V gives CDR1 SGHRS, CDR2 YFSETQ. Trimming removed 3 bases from V and 4 bases from J; junction bases left unmatched: 5. This CDR3 region has 16 residues. CDR3 region: CASSSTSGRARETQYF. The CDR3 DNA reads as TGCGCCAGCAGCTCGACTAGCGGGAGGGCCAGAGAGACCCAGTACTTC.

The chain joins TRBV4-1 to TRBJ1-4; 9 nucleotides match TRBD1. J gave up 0 bases and V 0 bases, and 8 bases lay outside the gene matches. Germline V gene sequence: CDR1 MGHRA, CDR2 YSYEKL. This CDR3 has 19 residues. The CDR3 region has the DNA TGCGCCAGCAGCCAAGATAGGCAGGGGACAGGGCCAACTAATGAAAAACTGTTTTTT. Protein product: CASSQDRQGTGPTNEKLFF.

The chain joins TRBV19 to TRBJ1-2; no reliable D call. Germline V lookup: CDR1 LNHDA, CDR2 SQIVND (reference sequence). V was trimmed by 6 bases and J by 2 bases, leaving 16 bases between them. The CDR3 runs to 15 residues. CDR3: CASSSGQAMNYGYTF. CDR3 in DNA: TGTGCCAGTAGCTCTGGGCAGGCAATGAACTATGGCTACACCTTC.

The chain carries TRBV6-1 and TRBJ2-2; TRBD1 might be the D (5 bases). V shed 6 bases and J shed 5 bases, with 16 bases lying between them. The germline V gene has CDR1 MNHNS and CDR2 SASEGT. The CDR3 is 15 amino acids. The CDR3 sequence is CASRKLGSGTGELFF. The DNA of the CDR3 is TGTGCCAGCAGAAAATTAGGTTCAGGGACCGGGGAGCTGTTTTTT.

The chain joins TRBV28 to TRBJ1-2; 8 nucleotides line up with TRBD1. This CDR3 spans 16 amino acids. J was trimmed by 4 bases and V by 3 bases; bases with no gene match: 10. CDR1 and CDR2 (germline): MDHEN, SYDVKM. In DNA, the CDR3 is TGTGCCAGCAGTTTCTTGAGGCCAGGGGGCAGCTATGGCTACACCTTC. This translates into CASSFLRPGGSYGYTF.

The gene calls are TRBV5-1 and TRBJ1-4; no definite D call. V was shortened by 2 bases and J by 2 bases, with 10 bases between the two germline ends. From germline, CDR1 is SGHRS and CDR2 YFSETQ. The CDR3 has 15 amino acids. CDR3 loop: CASSFSGRTNEKLFF. Written as DNA, the CDR3 is TGCGCCAGCAGCTTTAGTGGGAGGACTAATGAAAAACTGTTTTTT.

The V call is TRBV11-2, the J call TRBJ1-1; tentative D call: TRBD1 (5 bases). CDR1 is SGHAT and CDR2 is FQNNGV in the germline V gene. With 4 bases removed from V and 7 bases from J, the gap between germline ends came to 16 bases. This CDR3 region has 14 residues. The CDR3 sequence: CASSSPGLSDEAFF. The CDR3 coding sequence is TGTGCCAGCAGCTCTCCGGGACTATCGGATGAAGCTTTCTTT.

The chain joins TRBV27 to TRBJ2-7, with D unresolved. CDR3 length: 16 residues. Germline values: CDR1 MNHEY, CDR2 SMNVEV (reference sequence). Trimming pared 6 bases from V and 0 bases from J, leaving 18 bases between. CDR3 coding DNA: TGTGCCAGCAGCCGGCGTTACAGTCTAAGCTCCTACGAGCAGTACTTC. Amino acid sequence: CASSRRYSLSSYEQYF.

This clone was picked up a small number of times. V and J are TRBV20-1 and TRBJ1-1, with TRBD1 matching over 7 bases. The CDR3 loop spans 11 amino acids. Germline assignment: CDR1 DFQATT and CDR2 SNEGSKA (reference sequence). In nucleotides, the CDR3 is TGCAGGGCAGGGACAGCGACTGAAGCTTTCTTT. Translating gives CRAGTATEAFF.

This chain links TRBV19 with TRBJ2-1, with 15 bases lining up with TRBD2. V gave up 3 bases and J gave up 7 bases; unmatched junction bases: 4. Germline V CDR1 and CDR2: LNHDA, SQIVND (reference sequence). The CDR3 runs 16 residues. CDR3 sequence reads: CASSILGTSGRNEQFF. The CDR3 DNA is TGTGCCAGTAGTATCCTCGGGACTAGCGGGAGGAATGAGCAGTTCTTC.